The rows below give T cell receptor beta chains drawn from one sample of a study of T cell changes during pregnancy in multiple sclerosis. Only in-frame clones appear in the TCRdb table, and some are missing; sequencing was by immunoSEQ multiplex PCR. The sample holds about 64,000 clones; 90% are singletons and the top ten take more than 2%. Sample: peripheral blood, taken in the second trimester of pregnancy. The receptors derive from a female donor in good health, enrolled as a control in a pregnancy study. The CDR3 runs from the conserved cysteine through the conserved F or W. The D gene is left open where the match is weak. Size is omitted from some rows. Given values are once, few, many or a class for expanded clones.

d_call	clone_size	v_call	cdr3_length	j_call	cdr3_aa	cdr3_nt
NA	once	TRBV4-1	15	TRBJ1-1	CASSQDNRLNTEAFF	TGCGCCAGCAGCCAAGATAACAGACTGAACACTGAAGCTTTCTTT
TRBD2	NA	TRBV18	14	TRBJ2-7	CASSPRTRDYEQYF	TGTGCCAGCTCACCCCGGACTAGGGACTACGAGCAGTACTTC
TRBD1	NA	TRBV2	13	TRBJ2-5	CASRQGPQGTQYF	TGTGCCAGCCGACAGGGGCCGCAAGGGACCCAGTACTTC
TRBD1	NA	TRBV4-2	15	TRBJ1-5	CASSPDRATSQPQHF	TGTGCCAGCAGCCCGGACAGGGCCACCAGTCAGCCCCAGCATTTT
NA	NA	TRBV6-1	15	TRBJ1-2	CASSEGVGSNYGYTF	TGTGCCAGCAGTGAAGGAGTAGGGAGTAACTATGGCTACACCTTC
TRBD1	once	TRBV28	13	TRBJ1-2	CASTPGQGHGYTF	TGTGCCAGCACCCCAGGACAGGGACACGGCTACACCTTC
TRBD1	NA	TRBV7-2	14	TRBJ1-5	CASTRDRGLQPQHF	TGTGCCAGCACCCGGGACAGGGGGCTTCAGCCCCAGCATTTT
TRBD1	NA	TRBV27	14	TRBJ1-2	CASSFLQGARGYTF	TGTGCCAGCAGTTTCCTACAGGGGGCGCGGGGCTACACCTTC
NA	NA	TRBV30	13	TRBJ1-2	CACLDIRNYGYTF	TGTGCCTGCCTGGACATACGGAACTATGGCTACACCTTC
TRBD2	NA	TRBV18	16	TRBJ2-1	CASSPLSGSSYNEQFF	TGTGCCAGCTCACCATTAAGCGGGAGCTCCTACAATGAGCAGTTCTTC
NA	NA	TRBV4-2	14	TRBJ1-1	CASSQGALNTEAFF	TGTGCCAGCAGCCAAGGGGCCTTGAACACTGAAGCTTTCTTT
NA	NA	TRBV11-2	16	TRBJ2-7	CASSLRSRGRAYEQYF	TGTGCCAGCAGCTTACGTTCAAGGGGTCGAGCCTACGAGCAGTACTTC
NA	NA	TRBV7-9	13	TRBJ2-7	CASSLGLVYEQYF	TGTGCCAGCAGCTTAGGACTAGTCTACGAGCAGTACTTC
TRBD1	NA	TRBV13	15	TRBJ1-4	CASSLGAGGGEKLFF	TGTGCCAGCAGCTTAGGGGCAGGGGGCGGTGAAAAACTGTTTTTT
TRBD2	NA	TRBV9	16	TRBJ2-5	CASSVGLAGGPETQYF	TGTGCCAGCAGCGTAGGGCTAGCGGGAGGGCCGGAGACCCAGTACTTC
TRBD1	NA	TRBV2	14	TRBJ2-7	CASSRQGRPYEQYF	TGTGCCAGCAGTAGACAGGGGAGACCCTACGAGCAGTACTTC
NA	NA	TRBV30	13	TRBJ1-5	CAWSVQGDQPQHF	TGTGCCTGGAGTGTACAGGGAGATCAGCCCCAGCATTTT
TRBD1	NA	TRBV7-8	13	TRBJ2-7	CASSTQQGREQYF	TGTGCCAGCAGCACTCAACAGGGGCGCGAGCAGTACTTC
TRBD1	NA	TRBV10-2	15	TRBJ2-5	CASSVFGRGQETQYF	TGCGCCAGCAGTGTTTTTGGCAGGGGGCAAGAGACCCAGTACTTC
TRBD1	NA	TRBV30	12	TRBJ2-7	CAWSRGPYEQYF	TGTGCCTGGAGCAGGGGGCCTTACGAGCAGTACTTC
NA	NA	TRBV14	14	TRBJ2-1	CASSQEIAYNEQFF	TGTGCCAGCAGCCAAGAAATCGCCTACAATGAGCAGTTCTTC
NA	few	TRBV28	15	TRBJ2-7	CASSFPGAYEGEQYF	TGTGCCAGCAGTTTCCCAGGGGCGTATGAAGGCGAGCAGTACTTC
NA	NA	TRBV21-1	18	TRBJ1-4	CASSGGGSTGTGSEKLFF	TGTGCCAGCAGCGGAGGAGGGAGCACCGGGACAGGGAGTGAAAAACTGTTTTTT
NA	once	TRBV7-2	15	TRBJ2-1	CASSLASQRTNEQFF	TGTGCCAGCAGCTTAGCGAGCCAGCGAACCAATGAGCAGTTCTTC
TRBD1	NA	TRBV28	15	TRBJ1-2	CASSTRTGVMEGYTF	TGTGCCAGCAGCACTCGGACAGGCGTGATGGAGGGCTACACCTTC
NA	NA	TRBV5-6	13	TRBJ2-7	CASTLTGDYEQYF	TGTGCCAGCACCCTAACCGGGGACTACGAGCAGTACTTC
TRBD1	NA	TRBV29-1	12	TRBJ1-1	CGVEDRVVEAFF	TGCGGCGTTGAGGACAGGGTTGTTGAAGCTTTCTTT
TRBD1	NA	TRBV5-1	16	TRBJ2-7	CASSLSGTGRTYEQYF	TGCGCCAGCAGCTTGAGTGGGACAGGGAGAACCTACGAGCAGTACTTC
NA	NA	TRBV2	15	TRBJ2-1	CASSEGGGLTNEQFF	TGTGCCAGCAGTGAGGGGGGTGGACTAACGAATGAGCAGTTCTTC
NA	NA	TRBV20-1	11	TRBJ1-1	CSGRGNTEAFF	TGCAGTGGGCGGGGGAACACTGAAGCTTTCTTT
NA	NA	TRBV14	15	TRBJ1-1	CASSQVLGGGTEAFF	TGTGCCAGCAGCCAAGTATTAGGCGGGGGCACTGAAGCTTTCTTT
NA	NA	TRBV5-6	14	TRBJ2-2	CASSLWGRFGELFF	TGTGCCAGCAGCTTGTGGGGGCGCTTCGGGGAGCTGTTTTTT
NA	NA	TRBV2	13	TRBJ2-7	CASYERRRNEQYF	TGTGCCAGCTACGAGCGCAGGAGGAACGAGCAGTACTTC
NA	NA	TRBV14	15	TRBJ2-1	CASSQDMVLSGGQFF	TGTGCCAGCAGCCAAGATATGGTCTTGTCAGGTGGGCAGTTCTTC
TRBD1	once	TRBV5-1	13	TRBJ2-7	CASSPGTAYEQYF	TGCGCCAGCAGCCCAGGGACAGCCTACGAGCAGTACTTC
TRBD1	NA	TRBV29-1	15	TRBJ2-5	CSVDQLDRVGETQYF	TGCAGCGTGGATCAACTAGACAGGGTGGGAGAGACCCAGTACTTC